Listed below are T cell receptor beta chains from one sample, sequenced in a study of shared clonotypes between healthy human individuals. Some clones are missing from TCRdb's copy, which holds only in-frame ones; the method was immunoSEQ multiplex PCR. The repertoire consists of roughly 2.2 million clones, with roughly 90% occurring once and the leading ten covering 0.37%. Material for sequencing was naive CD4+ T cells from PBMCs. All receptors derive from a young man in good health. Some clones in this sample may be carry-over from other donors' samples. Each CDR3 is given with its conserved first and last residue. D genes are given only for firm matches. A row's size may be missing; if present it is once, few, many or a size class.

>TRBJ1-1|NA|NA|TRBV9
CASSVLDRPTEAFF
TGTGCCAGCAGCGTCCTGGACAGACCCACTGAAGCTTTCTTT
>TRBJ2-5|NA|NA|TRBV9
CASSARDSQETQYF
TGTGCCAGCAGCGCGCGGGACAGCCAAGAGACCCAGTACTTC
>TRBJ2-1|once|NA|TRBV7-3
CASSLGRALYNEQFF
TGTGCCAGCAGCTTAGGGCGGGCCCTCTACAATGAGCAGTTCTTC
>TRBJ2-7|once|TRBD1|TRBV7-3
CASSPGQGFLDEQYF
TGTGCCAGCAGCCCGGGACAGGGGTTTTTAGACGAGCAGTACTTC
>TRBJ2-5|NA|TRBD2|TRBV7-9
CASSLVGLARETQYF
TGTGCCAGCAGCTTAGTAGGACTAGCGAGAGAGACCCAGTACTTC
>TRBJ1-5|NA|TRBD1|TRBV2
CASSGPDRGQPQHF
TGTGCCAGCAGTGGCCCAGACAGGGGTCAGCCCCAGCATTTT
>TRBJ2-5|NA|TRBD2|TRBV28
CASSSHLAGGRETQYF
TGTGCCAGCAGTTCCCACTTAGCGGGAGGGAGGGAGACCCAGTACTTC
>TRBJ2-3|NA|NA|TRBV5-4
CASSPLGDTQYF
TGTGCCAGCAGCCCGCTCGGAGATACGCAGTATTTT
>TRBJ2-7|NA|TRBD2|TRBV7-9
CASSSRTSGSYEQYF
TGTGCCAGCAGCTCCAGGACTAGCGGGAGCTACGAGCAGTACTTC
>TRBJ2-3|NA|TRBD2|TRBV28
CASLPGGLAGGTDTQYF
TGTGCCTCACTCCCAGGCGGGCTAGCGGGAGGAACAGATACGCAGTATTTT
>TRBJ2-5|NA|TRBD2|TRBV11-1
CASSTGLAGVGETQYF
TGTGCCAGCAGCACCGGACTAGCGGGAGTCGGAGAGACCCAGTACTTC
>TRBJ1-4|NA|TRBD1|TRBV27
CASSQRTGLNEKLFF
TGTGCCAGCAGTCAACGGACAGGGCTAAATGAAAAACTGTTTTTT
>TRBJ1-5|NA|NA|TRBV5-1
CASSFQGNQPQHF
TGCGCCAGCAGCTTCCAGGGCAATCAGCCCCAGCATTTT
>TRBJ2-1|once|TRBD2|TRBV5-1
CASSLSGKGSYNEQFF
TGCGCCAGCAGCTTAAGCGGGAAAGGTTCCTACAATGAGCAGTTCTTC
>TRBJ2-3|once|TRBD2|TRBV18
CASSALAGTDTQYF
TGTGCCAGCTCGGCGTTAGCGGGAACAGATACGCAGTATTTT
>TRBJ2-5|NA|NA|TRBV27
CASSSLVRAVATQYF
TGTGCCAGCAGCAGTTTAGTCAGAGCCGTGGCGACCCAGTACTTC
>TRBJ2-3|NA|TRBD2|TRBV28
CASSPAGASGSQYF
TGTGCCAGCAGTCCAGCGGGAGCGTCGGGTTCGCAGTATTTT
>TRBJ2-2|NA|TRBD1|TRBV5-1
CASSMDRGGPGELFF
TGCGCCAGCAGCATGGACAGGGGAGGTCCCGGGGAGCTGTTTTTT
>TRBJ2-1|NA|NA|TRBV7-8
CASSLGGSTAGREQFF
TGTGCCAGCAGCTTAGGTGGCAGCACCGCCGGAAGGGAGCAGTTCTTC
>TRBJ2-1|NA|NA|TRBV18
CASSPQGSGTYNEQFF
TGTGCCAGCTCACCTCAGGGGAGTGGGACCTACAATGAGCAGTTCTTC
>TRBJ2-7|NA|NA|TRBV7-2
CASSPPVGYEQYF
TGTGCCAGCAGCCCCCCGGTGGGATACGAGCAGTACTTC
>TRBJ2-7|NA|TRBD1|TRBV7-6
CASSASDRGLWGEQYF
TGTGCCAGCAGCGCCAGTGACAGGGGCCTCTGGGGGGAGCAGTACTTC
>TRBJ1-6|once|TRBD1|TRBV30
CAWSAGQGGSSPLHF
TGTGCCTGGAGTGCCGGACAGGGGGGAAGTTCACCCCTCCACTTT
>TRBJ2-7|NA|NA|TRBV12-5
CASGLDRVEQYF
TGTGCTAGTGGTTTGGACAGGGTCGAGCAGTACTTC
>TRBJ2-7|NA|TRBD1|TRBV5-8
CASTRKGALYEQYF
TGTGCCAGCACTCGCAAGGGGGCTCTCTACGAGCAGTACTTC
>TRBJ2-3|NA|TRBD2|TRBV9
CASSVSGLAGGTDTQYF
TGTGCCAGCAGCGTAAGTGGACTAGCGGGAGGCACAGATACGCAGTATTTT
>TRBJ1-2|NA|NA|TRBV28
CASSLRRARGANGYTF
TGTGCCAGCAGTTTAAGGAGGGCCAGGGGCGCAAATGGCTACACCTTC
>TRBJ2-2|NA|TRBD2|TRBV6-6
CASSQLAGGTGELFF
TGTGCCAGCAGCCAACTAGCGGGAGGCACCGGGGAGCTGTTTTTT